The entry that follows covers one TCR beta chain sequence. CDR3 size: 14 residues. CDR1 and CDR2 from the germline V gene are ENHRY and SYGVKD. Unmatched junction bases numbered 5, after V lost 6 bases and J lost 4 bases. This entry comes from a study of shared clonotypes between healthy human individuals. Using immunoSEQ multiplex PCR, the repertoire was profiled, and TCRdb retains in-frame clones only, with some absent. The sample holds roughly 1,100,000 clones, 65% to 75% seen once. The chain is built from TRBV10-3 and TRBJ1-1; 10 nucleotides agree with TRBD1. This sequence originates from a man between 18 and 29 years old in good health. Sequenced input: memory CD4+ T cells sorted from blood. Noted subset: CD45RA-negative fraction. CDR3 bases: TGTGCCATCAGAAGACAGGGGGCTGGCACTGAAGCTTTCTTT. It encodes CAIRRQGAGTEAFF.